The 14 T cell receptor beta chains in this list originate from one sample, sequenced in a study of circulating and synovial CD4+ cells in juvenile arthritis. Sequencing used immunoSEQ multiplex PCR; TCRdb keeps in-frame clones, though not all of them. This table holds 34,000 or so clones, around 95% found once. Source material: CD4+ T cells from blood. These receptors were taken from a human donor with juvenile idiopathic arthritis.

The gene calls are TRBV2 and TRBJ1-5; D may be TRBD1 (6 bases). CDR3 length: 14 residues. V was shortened by 7 bases and J by 3 bases, with 13 bases between the two germline ends. Germline V CDR1 and CDR2: SNHLY, FYNNEI. DNA for the CDR3: TGTGCCAGCACCCCAGACAGGAACAATCAGCCCCAGCATTTT. The encoded protein is CASTPDRNNQPQHF.

V gene TRBV5-6 combines with J gene TRBJ1-1; TRBD1 might be the D (6 bases). This CDR3 is built from 15 residues. V was clipped by 5 bases and J by 3 bases, with 17 bases between them. Germline values: CDR1 SGHDT, CDR2 YYEEEE. For the CDR3, the DNA is TGTGCCAGCAGTCTGGAACAGGGTATGGACACTGAAGCTTTCTTT. Translated, it gives CASSLEQGMDTEAFF.

The V and J genes are TRBV6-6 and TRBJ2-1; D is perhaps TRBD2 (7 bases). Per the germline V gene, CDR1 is MNHNY and CDR2 is SVGAGI (reference sequence). This CDR3 is 15 amino acids long. Trimming cost V 5 bases and J 6 bases, with 17 bases left between them. The CDR3 region is CASSLGGKGGNEQFF. CDR3 nucleotides: TGTGCCAGCAGTCTCGGGGGGAAGGGGGGCAATGAGCAGTTCTTC.

This chain joins TRBV6-5 and TRBJ1-1; unclear D gene. The CDR3 has 12 residues. Trimming left V 8 bases short and J 1 base short, with 8 bases between. Germline V gene data show CDR1 as MNHEY and CDR2 as SVGAGI. The CDR3 sequence is CASAGWNTEAFF. CDR3 sequence (DNA): TGTGCCAGCGCAGGATGGAACACTGAAGCTTTCTTT.

This chain connects TRBV6-6 to TRBJ2-5; D is perhaps TRBD1 (5 bases). V shed 2 bases and J shed 3 bases, with 7 bases lying between them. CDR3 size: 13 residues. Germline CDR1 MNHNY, CDR2 SVGAGI (reference sequence). CDR3 DNA sequence: TGTGCCAGCAGTTACGGCAGGGAAGAGACCCAGTACTTC. Protein: CASSYGREETQYF.

The chain recombines TRBV7-3 with TRBJ2-3, with D perhaps matching TRBD2 (5 bases). Germline CDR1 is SGHTA and CDR2 is FQGTGA. The CDR3 totals 15 residues. The V gene lost 5 bases and the J gene lost 3 bases, with 15 bases spanning the gap. DNA for the CDR3: TGTGCCAGCAGCCCGGGATCTCTTAAAACAGATACGCAGTATTTT. Protein sequence: CASSPGSLKTDTQYF.

The V gene is TRBV7-2, the J gene TRBJ2-1; 8 bases are shared with TRBD2. Germline values: CDR1 SGHTA, CDR2 FQGNSA. The CDR3 has 16 amino acids. Unmatched junction bases numbered 11, after V lost 2 bases and J lost 8 bases. CDR3 loop: CASSLSPTGGLDEQFF. The CDR3 DNA follows: TGTGCCAGCAGCTTAAGTCCAACGGGGGGGCTGGATGAGCAGTTCTTC.

The chain couples TRBV7-3 to TRBJ1-4, with 8 bases lining up with TRBD1. Germline CDR1 is SGHTA and CDR2 is FQGTGA. The J segment lost 5 bases and the V segment lost 5 bases, leaving 1 base of the junction unmatched. The CDR3 loop spans 13 amino acids. The CDR3 coding sequence is TGTGCCAGCAGCCAGGGGGCCAATGAAAAACTGTTTTTT. This translates into CASSQGANEKLFF. Full variable domain (outside the CDR3, taken from reference TRBV7-3 and TRBJ1-4): GAGVSQTPSNKVTEKGKYVELRCDPISGHTALYWYRQSLGQGPEFLIYFQGTGAADDSGLPNDRFFAVRPEGSVSTLKIQRTERGDSAVYLCASSQGANEKLFFGSGTQLSVL.

The chain carries TRBV10-3 and TRBJ1-5; perhaps TRBD1 as D (5 bases). Trimming took off 0 bases at V and 1 base at J, with 13 bases between the two ends. This CDR3 contains 17 residues. CDR1 ENHRY and CDR2 SYGVKD come from the germline V gene. The CDR3 loop reads CAISESGQGKSNQPQHF. In nucleotides, the CDR3 is TGTGCCATCAGTGAGTCGGGGCAGGGAAAGAGCAATCAGCCCCAGCATTTT.

Concerning this clone: The same CDR3 also results from other DNA sequences found in this sample. The chain links TRBV6-5 to TRBJ1-6; D is perhaps TRBD1 (6 bases). Germline V gene lookup returns CDR1 MNHEY and CDR2 SVGAGI. V was trimmed by 2 bases and J by 6 bases, leaving 14 bases between them. The CDR3 has 16 residues. CDR3: CASSYMGAGVNSPLHF. Written as DNA, the CDR3 is TGTGCCAGCAGTTACATGGGGGCAGGGGTTAATTCACCCCTCCACTTT.

This clone was seen once. This chain links TRBV7-2 with TRBJ2-7; 7 bases agree with TRBD1. J was trimmed by 2 bases and V by 5 bases; bases with no gene match: 3. Germline loops: CDR1 SGHTA, CDR2 FQGNSA. CDR3 length: 13 amino acids. CDR3 in amino acids: CASSVGGPYEQYF. In DNA, the CDR3 is TGTGCCAGCAGCGTAGGGGGCCCCTACGAGCAGTACTTC.

The rearrangement uses TRBV25-1 and TRBJ1-5; D might be TRBD1 (6 bases). Trimming cost V 9 bases and J 2 bases, with 17 bases left between them. The CDR3 runs 15 residues. CDR1 MGHDK and CDR2 SYGVNS come from the germline V gene. Written as DNA, the CDR3 is TGTGCCAGAAAGGGGGGGGCGAGAGGCAATCAGCCCCAGCATTTT. Translation gives CARKGGARGNQPQHF. The full variable domain, its missing parts supplied by reference TRBV25-1 and TRBJ1-5, is EADIYQTPRYLVIGTGKKITLECSQTMGHDKMYWYQQDPGMELHLIHYSYGVNSTEKGDLSSESTVSRIRTEHFPLTLESARPSHTSQYLCARKGGARGNQPQHFGDGTRLSIL.

This clone was recorded a few times. The rearrangement joins TRBV4-3 to TRBJ1-6; TRBD1 aligns across 9 bases. The CDR3 runs 17 residues. J gave up 9 bases and V 1 base, and 10 bases lay outside the gene matches. Germline V gene sequence: CDR1 LGHNA, CDR2 YSLEER. In DNA form, the CDR3 reads TGCGCCAGCAGCCAAGCCCCCGCCCGGACAGGGGTTTCACCCCTCCACTTT. This gives the protein CASSQAPARTGVSPLHF.

The chain carries TRBV6-5 and TRBJ2-3; TRBD1 is a possible D gene (5 bases). The germline V gene encodes CDR1 MNHEY and CDR2 SVGAGI. The V end lost 2 bases, the J end lost 1 base, and 10 bases lay between the germline ends. The CDR3 is 15 amino acids. The CDR3 DNA sequence: TGTGCCAGCAGTTACAGGTCAGGGCGCACAGATACGCAGTATTTT. This gives the protein CASSYRSGRTDTQYF.